Described below is a single T cell receptor (beta chain) sequence and its context. Profiled with immunoSEQ multiplex PCR; TCRdb holds only in-frame clones, not every one. The sample carries some 180,000 clones, nearly 95% recorded once. The data derive from a study of T cell responses to AZD1222 COVID-19 vaccine. The CDR3 loop spans 15 amino acids. Germline lookup yields CDR1 SNHLY and CDR2 FYNNEI. The ends lost 3 bases at V and 6 bases at J; junction bases unmatched: 11. The sample in question was peripheral blood, obtained 28 days after the second AZD1222 dose. This receptor was obtained from an adult who received the AZD1222 COVID-19 vaccine. V gene TRBV2 combines with J gene TRBJ2-7, with TRBD2 identical over 7 bases. The CDR3 coding sequence is TGTGCCAGCAGTGACGATGCGGGAGTAGGTGGCGAGCAGTACTTC. Translating it yields CASSDDAGVGGEQYF.